The 20 T cell receptor beta chains below all came from one sample that was sequenced in a study of cytomegalovirus exposure and HLA in healthy donors. The PCR used 60 Vbeta and 13 Jbeta primers. The protocol was immunoSEQ multiplex PCR, while the TCRdb copy is restricted to in-frame clones and leaves out a portion. Among over 110,000 clones listed, 70% to 80% were seen once. Sequencing used PBMCs. These receptors were taken from a woman in her fifties or sixties in good health and CMV-seropositive.

The rearrangement joins TRBV4-3 to TRBJ2-5; D may be TRBD1 (6 bases). Trimming removed 0 bases from V and 6 bases from J, with 11 bases in between. The V gene's germline CDR1 is LGHNA and CDR2 YSLEER. There are 14 residues in the CDR3. CDR3 loop: CASSQDEGVKTQYF. The CDR3 DNA follows: TGCGCCAGCAGCCAAGACGAGGGGGTTAAGACCCAGTACTTC.

This clone was found many times. The V call is TRBV19, the J call TRBJ2-7; possibly TRBD2 for D (6 bases). CDR3 length: 14 residues. Trimming cost V 0 bases and J 3 bases, with 9 bases left between them. Germline lookup yields CDR1 LNHDA and CDR2 SQIVND (reference sequence). The CDR3 here is CASSIEGGNYEQYF. CDR3 sequence (DNA): TGTGCCAGTAGTATAGAAGGAGGGAACTACGAGCAGTACTTC.

The chain has TRBV2 and TRBJ2-3; tentative D call: TRBD2 (5 bases). Trimming removed 5 bases from V and 9 bases from J, with 15 bases in between. Germline CDR1 reads SNHLY; CDR2 reads FYNNEI. This CDR3 has 13 residues. The CDR3 DNA reads as TGTGCCAGCAGTTCAGTTCCCCGGGGAACGCAGTATTTT. Translated, it gives CASSSVPRGTQYF.

CDR3 protein: CASSLGVSRLGTQYF. Written as DNA, the CDR3 is TGTGCCAGCAGCTTAGGGGTTTCGAGACTGGGGACCCAGTACTTC. The chain has TRBV7-2 and TRBJ2-5, with D uncertain. From germline, CDR1 is SGHTA and CDR2 FQGNSA. V lost 1 base and J 7 bases, leaving 16 bases between the germline ends. The CDR3 runs 15 residues.

The V gene is TRBV19, the J gene TRBJ2-3; 9 nucleotides line up with TRBD2. The CDR3 has 14 residues. Looked up from germline, CDR1 is LNHDA and CDR2 is SQIVND (reference sequence). V lost 7 bases and J lost 3; bases outside the gene matches: 5. CDR3 sequence reads: CASKRGDPTDTQYF. The CDR3, as DNA: TGTGCCAGTAAGCGGGGGGACCCAACAGATACGCAGTATTTT.

The chain links TRBV7-8 to TRBJ2-1; the match to TRBD2 covers 11 bases. The CDR3 spans 17 residues. J lost 0 bases, V lost 0 bases, and 1 base had no gene match. The V gene's germline CDR1 is SGHVS and CDR2 FQNEAQ. The chain's CDR3 is CASSLATSGGSYNEQFF. CDR3 bases: TGTGCCAGCAGCTTAGCCACTAGCGGGGGCTCCTACAATGAGCAGTTCTTC.

The gene calls are TRBV5-1 and TRBJ2-1; 9 positions match TRBD2. The CDR3 has 19 residues. The V and J ends lost 4 bases and 2 bases, in that order; junction bases with no gene match: 16. Germline V gene sequence: CDR1 SGHRS, CDR2 YFSETQ. The CDR3 DNA is TGCGCCAGCAGCCGCGGCGGGGCGGGGGGGGAAGGCCCCTACAATGAGCAGTTCTTC. Its translation is CASSRGGAGGEGPYNEQFF.

This chain uses TRBV7-9 with TRBJ1-1; 9 bases align to TRBD1. This CDR3 is 14 amino acids long. Trimming at V came to 3 bases and at J to 1 base, leaving 0 bases not matched to a gene. Germline CDR1 is SEHNR and CDR2 is FQNEAQ (reference sequence). The CDR3 sequence is CASSLGQGNTEAFF. The CDR3 region has the DNA TGTGCCAGCAGCTTGGGACAGGGGAACACTGAAGCTTTCTTT.

The chain uses TRBV4-3 and TRBJ2-7; D perhaps matches TRBD1 (6 bases). Germline V lookup: CDR1 LGHNA, CDR2 YSLEER. V lost 0 bases, J lost 0 bases, and 9 bases lay in between. The CDR3 extends over 15 amino acids. The CDR3 DNA sequence: TGCGCCAGCAGCCAAGAGGACAGTCCCTCCTACGAGCAGTACTTC. It translates to CASSQEDSPSYEQYF.

This chain joins TRBV5-4 and TRBJ2-7, with D possibly matching TRBD1 (7 bases). With 1 base removed from V and 5 bases from J, the gap between germline ends came to 13 bases. Germline values: CDR1 SGHNT, CDR2 YYREEE (reference sequence). CDR3 length equals 14 residues. CDR3 loop: CASSLQGGSHEQYF. CDR3 in DNA: TGTGCCAGCAGCTTGCAGGGGGGTTCCCACGAGCAGTACTTC.

The chain recombines TRBV14 with TRBJ1-4; the D gene is possibly TRBD1 (5 bases). The CDR3 is 16 amino acids. V gave up 3 bases and J gave up 2 bases, with 13 bases separating them. Germline CDR1 SGHDN, CDR2 FVKESK. CDR3 protein: CASSHREQWTNEKLFF. CDR3 coding DNA: TGTGCCAGCAGCCACAGGGAACAGTGGACTAATGAAAAACTGTTTTTT.

This chain uses TRBV6-5 with TRBJ2-7; TRBD2 matches at 12 bases. The CDR3 runs 15 residues. The V gene end was trimmed by 6 bases and the J gene end by 3 bases; junction bases not matched to a gene: 6. The germline gives CDR1 MNHEY, CDR2 SVGAGI. The CDR3: CASSNLAGGHYEQYF. Written as DNA, the CDR3 is TGTGCCAGCAGCAACCTAGCGGGGGGGCACTACGAGCAGTACTTC.

Here the CDR3 reads CSVESGAGNTIYF. CDR3 DNA sequence: TGCAGCGTTGAATCAGGGGCCGGAAACACCATATATTTT. This sequence joins TRBV29-1 and TRBJ1-3, with D perhaps matching TRBD1 (6 bases). Trimming stripped 2 bases from V and 4 bases from J, with 9 bases between. CDR3 length equals 13 residues. Germline CDR1 is SQVTM and CDR2 is ANQGSEA.

The rearrangement uses TRBV10-3 and TRBJ1-1, with TRBD1 identical over 11 bases. The CDR3 extends over 12 amino acids. Looked up from germline, CDR1 is ENHRY and CDR2 is SYGVKD. V trimming: 9 bases; J trimming: 4 bases; junction bases outside the gene matches: 1. The CDR3 nucleotides are TGTGCCATTGGGACAGGGGGCACTGAAGCTTTCTTT. Its translation: CAIGTGGTEAFF.

This clone was seen more than once but under ten times. V gene TRBV29-1 combines with J gene TRBJ2-2; 9 bases line up with TRBD2. This CDR3 region has 16 residues. Germline-derived CDR1 and CDR2 are SQVTM and ANQGSEA. With V trimmed by 0 bases and J by 6 bases, 8 bases remained unmatched. DNA for the CDR3: TGCAGCGTTGAAGATCGGGCTAGCGGGGCCTCCGGGGAGCTGTTTTTT. It codes for CSVEDRASGASGELFF.

The genes are TRBV19 and TRBJ1-2; D ambiguous. The CDR3 runs to 14 residues. In germline, CDR1 is LNHDA, CDR2 SQIVND (reference sequence). V lost 6 bases and J 3 bases, leaving 14 bases between the germline ends. The CDR3 reads CASSHGRVDYGYTF. CDR3 bases: TGTGCCAGTAGCCACGGTCGCGTGGACTATGGCTACACCTTC.

The chain carries TRBV29-1 and TRBJ1-1, with 7 bases identical to TRBD1. The germline V gene has CDR1 SQVTM and CDR2 ANQGSEA. The CDR3 loop spans 13 amino acids. V lost 7 bases, J lost 2 bases, and 7 bases stayed unmatched. CDR3 residues: CSGLQGGNTEAFF. The DNA for the CDR3 is TGCAGCGGGCTCCAGGGGGGTAACACTGAAGCTTTCTTT.

Notes on this clone: One end of the junction does not line up with germline, which may come from a read error. The CDR3 DNA reads TGTGCCAGCCGACAGGGAGATCAGCTCCAGCATTTT. The encoded protein is CASRQGDQLQHF. This chain connects TRBV9 to TRBJ1-5; 7 nucleotides agree with TRBD1. The germline gives CDR1 SGDLS, CDR2 YYNGEE. CDR3 size: 12 residues.

The J gene is TRBJ2-3, the V gene TRBV4-3, with 13 nucleotides matching TRBD2. Trimming took 0 bases from V and 6 from J; bases not matched to a gene: 3. CDR3 length equals 16 residues. Germline loops: CDR1 LGHNA, CDR2 YSLEER. The CDR3 reads CASSQELAGGPDTQYF. For the CDR3, the DNA is TGCGCCAGCAGCCAAGAACTAGCGGGGGGGCCGGATACGCAGTATTTT.

The chain joins TRBV2 to TRBJ1-1; possibly TRBD1 for D (5 bases). The CDR3 sequence is 13 residues long. Germline CDR1 SNHLY, CDR2 FYNNEI. Trimming stripped 7 bases from V and 1 base from J, with 10 bases between. CDR3 nucleotide sequence: TGTGCCAGCACGGTGCAGGGGAACACTGAAGCTTTCTTT. Encoded protein: CASTVQGNTEAFF.